The T cell receptor beta chain under discussion was sequenced for a study of shared clonotypes between healthy human individuals. Profiling relied on immunoSEQ multiplex PCR, and the TCRdb table lists in-frame clones only, not all of them. The sample holds approximately 2,000,000 clones, roughly 90% seen once. Germline V gives CDR1 SGHVS, CDR2 FNYEAQ. Trimming removed 5 bases at V and 1 base at J, with 14 bases between. The CDR3 sequence is 15 residues long. This clonotype was sampled from a young man in good health. Some clones in this sample may be carry-over from other donors' samples. Source material: naive CD4+ T cells from PBMCs. Specified subset: CD45RA+ positively selected. The genes are TRBV7-6 and TRBJ2-5; a weak D match, TRBD2 (6 bases). The CDR3 nucleotides read TGTGCCAGCAGCGGGTCGGGGGTCCCCCAAGAGACCCAGTACTTC. Encoded protein: CASSGSGVPQETQYF.